A selection of T cell receptor beta chains follows, all from one sample in a study of CD8+ T cells in alopecia areata. Libraries were prepared by immunoSEQ multiplex PCR; TCRdb keeps only in-frame clonotypes and omits some of them. The table records some 170,000 clones, 67% of them present only once. Sequencing used CD8+ T cells sorted from blood, obtained at week 0. These TCRs come from a human donor with alopecia areata. Each CDR3 is given with its conserved first and last residue. D genes are given only for firm matches. A clone size is listed for some rows: how often the clone was seen (once, few, many), or a class if it is expanded.

.	.	TRBJ2-7	16	TRBV2	CASSPLAGTQGDEQYF	TGTGCCAGCAGTCCCCTGGCGGGAACCCAAGGCGACGAGCAGTACTTC
few	TRBD1	TRBJ1-1	13	TRBV13	CASSSGGNTEAFF	TGTGCCAGCAGCTCAGGGGGGAACACTGAAGCTTTCTTT
.	.	TRBJ2-6	16	TRBV2	CASKQGPLFGANVLTF	TGTGCCAGCAAGCAGGGTCCTCTTTTTGGGGCCAACGTCCTGACTTTC
.	.	TRBJ1-5	16	TRBV23-1	CASSQQGIWGNQPQHF	TGCGCCAGCAGCCAACAGGGAATTTGGGGTAATCAGCCCCAGCATTTT
.	.	TRBJ2-1	13	TRBV5-4	CASSGGTVNEQFF	TGTGCCAGCAGCGGCGGGACTGTCAATGAGCAGTTCTTC
.	.	TRBJ2-5	15	TRBV27	CASSFGGLLGETQYF	TGTGCCAGCAGTTTTGGAGGCCTTCTCGGGGAGACCCAGTACTTC
.	.	TRBJ1-5	12	TRBV10-2	CASSESNQPQHF	TGCGCCAGCAGTGAATCGAATCAGCCCCAGCATTTT
few	.	TRBJ2-7	14	TRBV9	CASSEGADSYEQYF	TGTGCCAGCAGCGAAGGGGCAGACTCCTACGAGCAGTACTTC
.	.	TRBJ2-7	15	TRBV7-9	CASRTSDSSLNEQYF	TGTGCCAGCAGGACCTCGGACAGCTCCCTCAACGAGCAGTACTTC
.	.	TRBJ2-7	16	TRBV10-3	CAITQKDNPDIYEQYF	TGTGCCATCACCCAAAAAGACAATCCTGACATCTACGAGCAGTACTTC